The 3 T cell receptor beta chains listed next were all sequenced from one sample in a study of CD8+ T cells in alopecia areata. Treatment given: oral pan-JAK inhibitor, 5-10 mg twice daily. Alopecia areata patients had lesional scalp punch biopsies and peripheral blood taken from them. RNA was extracted and reverse transcribed into cDNA as the sequencing template. The assay was immunoSEQ multiplex PCR, and TCRdb's table has in-frame clones only and misses some. The table has about 12,000 clones, approximately 67% seen once; the top ten hold 7%. The sample consisted of skin, taken at week 4, from a patient treated with tofacitinib. Receptor source: a human donor with alopecia areata.

V usage is TRBV27 and J usage is TRBJ1-1; maybe TRBD1 (6 bases). V lost 2 bases and J 4 bases, leaving 11 bases between the germline ends. Per germline, CDR1 MNHEY and CDR2 SMNVEV (reference sequence). The CDR3 runs to 14 residues. Here the CDR3 reads CASSLRGGSTEAFF. The CDR3 DNA is TGTGCCAGCAGTTTAAGAGGGGGGAGCACTGAAGCTTTCTTT.

This sequence joins TRBV21-1 and TRBJ2-4; TRBD2, as called in the table, went unchecked against the DNA. TRBV21-1 counts as a pseudogene. This CDR3 contains 18 residues. The CDR3 protein is CASSKGRGGILAKNIQYF. The CDR3 DNA sequence: TGTGCCAGCAGCAAAGGAAGGGGGGGAATACTAGCCAAAAACATTCAGTACTTC.

A few counts support this clone. The chain combines TRBV5-1 with TRBJ2-3; possibly TRBD1 or TRBD2 for D (6 bases each). The CDR3 contains 15 residues. In germline, CDR1 is SGHRS, CDR2 YFSETQ. Trimming took off 0 bases at V and 5 bases at J, with 13 bases between the two ends. The CDR3 DNA sequence: TGCGCCAGCAGCTTGGTTGGGGGGCGCGGAGATACGCAGTATTTT. Its protein is CASSLVGGRGDTQYF. The complete variable domain, with remaining parts taken from reference TRBV5-1 and TRBJ2-3, reads KAGVTQTPRYLIKTRGQQVTLSCSPISGHRSVSWYQQTPGQGLQFLFEYFSETQRNKGNFPGRFSGRQFSNSRSEMNVSTLELGDSALYLCASSLVGGRGDTQYFGPGTRLTVL.